This is a list of T cell receptor beta chains from one sample in a study of blood T cell repertoires in COVID-19. Clones were read by immunoSEQ multiplex PCR, and TCRdb kept only the in-frame ones, dropping some. Of over 130,000 clones in the sample, approximately 84% were seen once. The sequencing sample was made of PBMCs or T cells enriched from blood (not recorded which). All receptors come from a woman aged 45 to 65 with acute COVID-19. CDR3s include the opening cysteine and the closing phenylalanine or tryptophan. D genes are given only for firm matches. Not all rows give a size; the values are once, few, many and, for expanded clones, a class.

>TRBJ1-1|TRBD1|.|TRBV12-3/TRBV12-4
TGTGCCAGCACTCAGGGGGCTGAAGCTTTCTTT
CASTQGAEAFF
>TRBJ1-4|TRBD1|.|TRBV2
TGTGCCAGCAGTAGCAGGGGGGATGAAAAACTGTTTTTT
CASSSRGDEKLFF
>TRBJ2-7|.|.|TRBV5-1
TGCGCCAGCAGCCCAAGTTTTACAGGCGCCGAGATCTACGAGCAGTACTTC
CASSPSFTGAEIYEQYF
>TRBJ2-3|TRBD1|.|TRBV5-1
TGCGCCAGCAGCTTAAGACAGGGAAACTTACGGGATACGCAGTATTTT
CASSLRQGNLRDTQYF
>TRBJ2-1|.|.|TRBV20-1
TGCAGTGCGAGCGACAATGAGCAGTTCTTC
CSASDNEQFF
>TRBJ2-2|TRBD1|.|TRBV6-6
TGTGCCAGCAGTCAACAGGGGGCTGGGAACACCGGGGAGCTGTTTTTT
CASSQQGAGNTGELFF
>TRBJ2-2|TRBD2|once|TRBV7-2
TGTGCCAGCAGCTTAGAGCGGCTAGCGGGGAGGTCCGGGGAGCTGTTTTTT
CASSLERLAGRSGELFF
>TRBJ1-6|TRBD1|.|TRBV28
TGTGCCAGCAGTCATGCCCGGACAGGAAGAACGAATAATTCACCCCTCCACTTT
CASSHARTGRTNNSPLHF
>TRBJ2-3|TRBD1|.|TRBV2
TGTGCCAGCAATGGACAGGGGACCCCAGATACGCAGTATTTT
CASNGQGTPDTQYF
>TRBJ1-1|TRBD1|.|TRBV6-2/TRBV6-3
TGTGCCAGCAGTTCCCCTTCGACAGGGGGCCTCGTTGAAGCTTTCTTT
CASSSPSTGGLVEAFF
>TRBJ1-1|TRBD1|.|TRBV18
TGTGCCAGCTCACCCCGGACAGGGGAGAACACTGAAGCTTTCTTT
CASSPRTGENTEAFF
>TRBJ2-5|.|.|TRBV2
TGTGCCAGCAGCCAGATACCTCAAGAGACCCAGTACTTC
CASSQIPQETQYF
>TRBJ2-1|.|.|TRBV3-1/TRBV3-2
TGTGCCAGCAGCCAAGGGCCTGACTCGAGCAATGAGCAGTTCTTC
CASSQGPDSSNEQFF
>TRBJ2-4|.|.|TRBV6-1
TGTGCCAGCAGTGAAGCGGCCCACATTCAGTACTTC
CASSEAAHIQYF
>TRBJ2-5|.|.|TRBV12-3/TRBV12-4
TGTGCCAGCAGTTTCGCGGGGCAAGAGACCCAGTACTTC
CASSFAGQETQYF
>TRBJ2-7|TRBD1|.|TRBV5-1
TGCGCCAGCAGCTTCGGACAGGGAACCTACGAGCAGTACTTC
CASSFGQGTYEQYF
>TRBJ1-5|.|.|TRBV24-1
TGTGCCACCAGTGATCCCGGGGGGGCCGGTCAGCCCCAGCATTTT
CATSDPGGAGQPQHF
>TRBJ2-5|.|.|TRBV6-2/TRBV6-3
TGTGCCAGCAGTTTATACTCACAGGGTGGAGAGAAGACCCAGTACTTC
CASSLYSQGGEKTQYF
>TRBJ2-7|.|.|TRBV6-5
TGTGCCAGCAGCGGACTGTCCTACGAGCAGTACTTC
CASSGLSYEQYF
>TRBJ2-1|.|.|TRBV5-8
TGTGCCAGCAACTCCTACCGCTCCTACAATGAGCAGTTCTTC
CASNSYRSYNEQFF
>TRBJ2-1|.|once|TRBV4-3
TGCGCCAGCAGCCAAGGGATTATCGGGTCCTCCTACAATGAGCAGTTCTTC
CASSQGIIGSSYNEQFF
>TRBJ2-1|TRBD2|.|TRBV19
TGTGCCAGTAGTACCAGGGAGGTCAGCGGGAGGGCCTTTCGCCAGTTCTTC
CASSTREVSGRAFRQFF
>TRBJ2-5|.|.|TRBV5-5
TGTGCCAGCAGCTTGCCGGTCGACCAAGAGACCCAGTACTTC
CASSLPVDQETQYF
>TRBJ2-7|TRBD2|.|TRBV6-2/TRBV6-3
TGTGCCAGCAGCCAACTAGCGCAAAGCTCCTACGAGCAGTACTTC
CASSQLAQSSYEQYF
>TRBJ1-2|TRBD1|.|TRBV5-8
TGTGCCAGCAGCTTGGGGTTCCGGACAGGGCTAGGCTACACCTTC
CASSLGFRTGLGYTF
>TRBJ2-3|TRBD2|.|TRBV9
TGTGCCAGCAGCCTGGGGGGGAACTACGAGAATACGCAGTATTTT
CASSLGGNYENTQYF
>TRBJ1-1|.|.|TRBV7-9
TGTGCCAGCAGCCTAGCCGTGACTGACACTGAAGCTTTCTTT
CASSLAVTDTEAFF
>TRBJ1-5|.|.|TRBV2
TGTGCCAGCAGCAGACAGAGCAATCAGCCCCAGCATTTT
CASSRQSNQPQHF
>TRBJ2-1|.|once|TRBV9
TGTGCCAGCAGCGCAACGACAGGATCCTACAATGAGCAGTTCTTC
CASSATTGSYNEQFF
>TRBJ2-2|.|.|TRBV24-1
TGTGCCACCAGTTCCCCCTTGGGGGCTAGCGGAAGCACCGGGGAGCTGTTTTTT
CATSSPLGASGSTGELFF
>TRBJ1-6|.|.|TRBV5-6
TGTGCCAGCAGCGAAACCGGGTCCTTAAGGTCACCCCTCCACTTT
CASSETGSLRSPLHF
>TRBJ1-1|.|.|TRBV27
TGTGCCAGCAGTTTGCAGCCGCGGAGGACTGAAGCTTTCTTT
CASSLQPRRTEAFF
>TRBJ2-7|TRBD2|once|TRBV11-2
TGTGCCAGCAGCTTAACGGTAGCGGGACTTTACGAGCAGTACTTC
CASSLTVAGLYEQYF
>TRBJ1-6|TRBD1|.|TRBV7-2
TGTGCCAGCAGCAAGGGACAGGGGACCCATAATTCACCCCTCCACTTT
CASSKGQGTHNSPLHF
>TRBJ2-1|TRBD2|.|TRBV30
TGTGCCTGGAGTGTACGGGGGAGGGGATCCTACAATGAGCAGTTCTTC
CAWSVRGRGSYNEQFF
>TRBJ1-3|.|.|TRBV6-2/TRBV6-3
TGTGCCAGCAGTTACGCAGGCGGAAACACCATATATTTT
CASSYAGGNTIYF
>TRBJ2-2|TRBD2|.|TRBV7-9
TGTGCCAGCAGCCCGGGACTAGCGGGAGGGCCCGGCACCGGGGAGCTGTTTTTT
CASSPGLAGGPGTGELFF
>TRBJ2-1|TRBD2|once|TRBV5-5
TGTGCCAGCAGCACGGGGGAGCGGGAGTGGGATGAGCAGTTCTTC
CASSTGEREWDEQFF
>TRBJ2-5|.|.|TRBV27
TGTGCCAGCAGTTATGACCTCCAACGGAGACCATGGGAGACCCAGTACTTC
CASSYDLQRRPWETQYF
>TRBJ2-1|.|.|TRBV3-1/TRBV3-2
TGTGCCAGCAGCCGCCTGGGAGCGGTCCGGAGGGATGAGCAGTTCTTC
CASSRLGAVRRDEQFF
>TRBJ2-1|TRBD2|once|TRBV19
TGTGCCAGTAGTAGCCCCGGGACTAGCGGAATTTACAATGAGCAGTTCTTC
CASSSPGTSGIYNEQFF
>TRBJ2-7|TRBD2|.|TRBV6-5
TGTGCCAGCAGTTACTCGGGGACTAGCGGGAGCTGGGAGCAGTACTTC
CASSYSGTSGSWEQYF
>TRBJ1-2|TRBD1|.|TRBV5-8
TGTGCCAGCAGCCTCACTGGGACAGGGGGCTTTGGCTACACCTTC
CASSLTGTGGFGYTF
>TRBJ2-7|TRBD2|.|TRBV2
TGTGCCCGCCGGGGGGGGGACGGGAGCTCCTACGAGCAGTACTTC
CARRGGDGSSYEQYF
>TRBJ2-7|TRBD2|.|TRBV5-1
TGCGCCAGCAGCTCCGACGGGAGGTCCTACGAGCAGTACTTC
CASSSDGRSYEQYF
>TRBJ1-3|.|few|TRBV20-1
TGCAGTGCTAGTAACAGGGGAAACACCATATATTTT
CSASNRGNTIYF
>TRBJ1-2|.|.|TRBV19
TGTGCCAGTAGTATAGAAAACCGGGGGTACACCTTC
CASSIENRGYTF
>TRBJ2-3|.|.|TRBV7-2
TGTGCCAGCAGCTTAGCGCCAGGGGTCACAGATACGCAGTATTTT
CASSLAPGVTDTQYF
>TRBJ2-7|TRBD2|.|TRBV28
TGTGCCAGCAGTCCCGGGACTAGTGTCTACGAGCAGTACTTC
CASSPGTSVYEQYF
>TRBJ2-7|TRBD1|.|TRBV18
TGTGCCAGCTCGTTGGGACAGTTGAGCTCCTACGAGCAGTACTTC
CASSLGQLSSYEQYF
>TRBJ2-6|TRBD1|.|TRBV9
TGTGCCAGCAGCGCCCCTCGTGTCCTTCCAGGGGGCCGTGGGGCCAACGTCCTGACTTTC
CASSAPRVLPGGRGANVLTF
>TRBJ2-3|TRBD1|.|TRBV5-1
TGCGCCAGCAGCAGAGGACAGGGGGACAATGTAGATACGCAGTATTTT
CASSRGQGDNVDTQYF
>TRBJ1-1|.|.|TRBV5-4
TGTGCCAGCAGCTTGCGAACAGGGAACACTGAAGCTTTCTTT
CASSLRTGNTEAFF